One sample yielded the 9 T cell receptor beta chains listed below, sequenced in a study of blood T cell repertoires in COVID-19. Sequencing used immunoSEQ multiplex PCR; TCRdb keeps in-frame clones, though not all of them. This table has 400,000 to 550,000 clones, 70% to 90% appearing once. The specimen was PBMCs or T cells enriched from blood (not recorded which). Receptors were obtained from a woman aged 18-29 years with acute COVID-19.

V gene TRBV6-5 combines with J gene TRBJ1-5; D possibly corresponds to TRBD1 (5 bases). The CDR3 has 15 residues. Trimming took off 0 bases at V and 6 bases at J, with 12 bases between the two ends. CDR1 and CDR2 (germline): MNHEY, SVGAGI. CDR3 DNA: TGTGCCAGCAGTTACTCGGGGCAGGCAATTCAGCCCCAGCATTTT. Translated: CASSYSGQAIQPQHF.

This clone was counted a few times. The chain uses TRBV28 and TRBJ2-5, with a tentative D call TRBD1 (7 bases). V dropped 6 bases and J dropped 5 bases, with 16 bases sitting between them. CDR3 length: 14 residues. Germline lookup yields CDR1 MDHEN and CDR2 SYDVKM. CDR3 residues: CASRIREDRETQYF. In DNA form, the CDR3 reads TGTGCCAGCAGAATTAGGGAGGACAGGGAGACCCAGTACTTC.

This rearrangement joins TRBV27 to TRBJ1-5; D remains ambiguous. The CDR3 extends over 16 amino acids. V was trimmed by 6 bases and J by 1 base, leaving 16 bases between them. The V gene's germline CDR1 is MNHEY and CDR2 SMNVEV (reference sequence). This CDR3 is CASSPTRGESNQPQHF. DNA of the CDR3: TGTGCCAGCAGCCCGACACGGGGTGAGAGCAATCAGCCCCAGCATTTT.

The chain uses TRBV10-3 and TRBJ2-1; D is ambiguous. This CDR3 is built from 16 residues. Germline loops: CDR1 ENHRY, CDR2 SYGVKD. Between the trimmed V and J ends, which lost 7 bases and 1 base, there was a span of 17 bases. The CDR3 is CAITASTTLSYNEQFF. CDR3 DNA: TGTGCCATCACGGCCAGCACTACCCTTTCCTACAATGAGCAGTTCTTC.

The chain uses TRBV5-8 and TRBJ1-1; D not resolved. This CDR3 comprises 15 residues. The germline V and J ends were trimmed by 6 bases and 4 bases, with 19 bases remaining between them. The germline V gene has CDR1 SGHTS and CDR2 YDEGEE. In nucleotides, the CDR3 is TGTGCCAGCACCCATCATGTCGGGAGCAGCACTGAAGCTTTCTTT. This translates into CASTHHVGSSTEAFF.

CDR3 coding DNA: TGTGCCAGCAGCTCCCAGACAGGAAAAAACTATGGCTACACCTTC. Its translation is CASSSQTGKNYGYTF. The V and J genes are TRBV7-2 and TRBJ1-2; TRBD1 might be the D (6 bases). V lost 4 bases, J lost 2 bases, and 14 bases lay in between. The CDR3 is made up of 15 amino acids. CDR1 is SGHTA and CDR2 is FQGNSA in the germline V gene.

The chain links TRBV5-5 to TRBJ2-7; TRBD1 agrees at 9 bases. Per germline, CDR1 SGHKS and CDR2 YYEKEE (reference sequence). The trim removed 3 bases at V and 4 bases at J, leaving 8 bases unmatched. The CDR3 runs to 15 residues. The CDR3 region has the DNA TGTGCCAGCAGCTCTTTCGGACAGGGGTTATACGAGCAGTACTTC. Encoded protein: CASSSFGQGLYEQYF.

The chain employs TRBV6-2 or TRBV6-3 and TRBJ2-1; 7 positions match TRBD1. The V gene's germline CDR1 is MNHEY and CDR2 SVGEGT. The CDR3 is 16 residues long. The junction had 12 bases not matched to a gene; V was cut back by 6 bases and J by 4 bases. Written as DNA, the CDR3 is TGTGCCAGCAGCCGAGACAGGGTTCGGACGTACAATGAGCAGTTCTTC. As protein: CASSRDRVRTYNEQFF.

V and J are TRBV7-8 and TRBJ1-3, with TRBD1 identical over 9 bases. Germline V gene sequence: CDR1 SGHVS, CDR2 FQNEAQ. J gave up 0 bases and V 2 bases, and 2 bases lay outside the gene matches. This CDR3 is 16 amino acids long. CDR3 residues: CASSLSGQGSGNTIYF. Written as DNA, the CDR3 is TGTGCCAGCAGCTTATCGGGACAGGGCTCTGGAAACACCATATATTTT.